The source of this TCR beta chain is a study of T cell responses to AZD1222 COVID-19 vaccine. Study-wide points: It was only a handful of AZD1222 recipients who were seropositive at baseline.

CDR3 size: 12 residues. Trimming cost V 1 base and J 4 bases, with 5 bases left between them. Per the germline V gene, CDR1 is GTSNPN and CDR2 is SVGIG (reference sequence). Sequenced by immunoSEQ multiplex PCR; TCRdb stores in-frame clones only, minus some. In the table there are 100,000 to 150,000 clones, around nine tenths of which are singletons. A note on this clone: Its antigen is as yet unknown.

The sequencing here drew on peripheral blood, taken 28 days after the second AZD1222 dose. The TCR sequence derives from an adult who received the AZD1222 COVID-19 vaccine. The chain combines TRBV30 with TRBJ1-5, with D unclear. Here the CDR3 DNA reads TGTGCCTGGAGTGAGTGGAATCAGCCCCAGCATTTT. This gives the protein CAWSEWNQPQHF.